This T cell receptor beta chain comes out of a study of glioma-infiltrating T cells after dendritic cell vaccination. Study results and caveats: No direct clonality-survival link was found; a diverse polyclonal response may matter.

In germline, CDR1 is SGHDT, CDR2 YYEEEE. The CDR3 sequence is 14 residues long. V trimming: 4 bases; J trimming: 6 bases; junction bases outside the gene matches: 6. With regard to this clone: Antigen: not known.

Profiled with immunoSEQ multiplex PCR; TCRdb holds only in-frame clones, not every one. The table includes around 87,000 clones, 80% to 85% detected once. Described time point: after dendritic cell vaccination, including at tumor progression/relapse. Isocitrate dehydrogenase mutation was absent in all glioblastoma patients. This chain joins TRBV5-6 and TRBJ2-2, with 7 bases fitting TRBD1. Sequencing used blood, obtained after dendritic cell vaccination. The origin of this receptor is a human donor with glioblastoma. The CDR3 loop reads CASSIDRAPGELFF. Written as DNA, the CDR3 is TGTGCCAGCAGCATTGACAGGGCACCCGGGGAGCTGTTTTTT.